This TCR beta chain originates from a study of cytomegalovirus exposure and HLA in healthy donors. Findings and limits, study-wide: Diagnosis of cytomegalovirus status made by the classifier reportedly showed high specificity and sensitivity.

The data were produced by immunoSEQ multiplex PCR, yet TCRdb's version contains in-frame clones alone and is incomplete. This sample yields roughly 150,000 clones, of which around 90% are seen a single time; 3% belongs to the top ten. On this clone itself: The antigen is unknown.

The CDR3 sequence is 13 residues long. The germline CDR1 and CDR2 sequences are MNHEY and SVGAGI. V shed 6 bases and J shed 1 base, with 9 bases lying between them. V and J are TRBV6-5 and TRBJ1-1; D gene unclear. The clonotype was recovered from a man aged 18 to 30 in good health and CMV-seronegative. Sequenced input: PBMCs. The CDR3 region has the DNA TGTGCCAGCAGGTACACAAGGAACACTGAAGCTTTCTTT. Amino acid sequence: CASRYTRNTEAFF.